This is a list of T cell receptor beta chains from one sample in a study of shared clonotypes between healthy human individuals. The protocol was immunoSEQ multiplex PCR, while the TCRdb copy is restricted to in-frame clones and leaves out a portion. The sample lists approximately 2,000,000 clones, just under 95% seen once, with roughly 1.7% in the top ten. Material: naive CD8+ T cells from PBMCs. These receptors came from a man aged 18-30 years in good health. Some clones in this sample may be carry-over from other donors' samples. Each CDR3 is given with its conserved first and last residue. A D gene is named only where the DNA matches it firmly. Size is stated for part of the rows, as once, few or many counts, or as a class when the clone is expanded.

d_call: TRBD2; clone_size: NA; v_call: TRBV29-1; j_call: TRBJ2-1; cdr3_aa: CSASGRAPPSYNEQFF; cdr3_nt: TGCAGCGCTAGCGGGAGGGCCCCTCCCTCCTACAATGAGCAGTTCTTC
d_call: TRBD1; clone_size: NA; v_call: TRBV27; j_call: TRBJ1-2; cdr3_aa: CASSGTGSGYGYTF; cdr3_nt: TGTGCCAGCAGTGGGACAGGGTCTGGCTATGGCTACACCTTC
d_call: NA; clone_size: NA; v_call: TRBV6-1; j_call: TRBJ2-7; cdr3_aa: CASVTGESYEQYF; cdr3_nt: TGTGCCAGCGTAACGGGGGAATCCTACGAGCAGTACTTC
d_call: NA; clone_size: NA; v_call: TRBV5-1; j_call: TRBJ2-3; cdr3_aa: CASSLGGRFIDTQYF; cdr3_nt: TGCGCCAGCAGCTTGGGGGGACGGTTCATAGATACGCAGTATTTT
d_call: TRBD2; clone_size: NA; v_call: TRBV7-2; j_call: TRBJ2-5; cdr3_aa: CASSLVGVVASGETQYF; cdr3_nt: TGTGCCAGCAGCTTAGTGGGGGTGGTTGCTAGCGGAGAGACCCAGTACTTC
d_call: NA; clone_size: NA; v_call: TRBV27; j_call: TRBJ1-5; cdr3_aa: CASSFQGFNQPQHF; cdr3_nt: TGTGCCAGCAGTTTTCAAGGGTTCAATCAGCCCCAGCATTTT
d_call: NA; clone_size: NA; v_call: TRBV27; j_call: TRBJ1-1; cdr3_aa: CASSLSPRVMNTEAFF; cdr3_nt: TGTGCCAGCAGTTTATCTCCCCGAGTTATGAACACTGAAGCTTTCTTT
d_call: NA; clone_size: NA; v_call: TRBV29-1; j_call: TRBJ2-3; cdr3_aa: CSALPLLDTQYF; cdr3_nt: TGCAGCGCCCTTCCCCTTTTGGATACGCAGTATTTT
d_call: NA; clone_size: NA; v_call: TRBV11-2; j_call: TRBJ2-2; cdr3_aa: CASSLGGSDGSPTGELFF; cdr3_nt: TGTGCCAGCAGCTTAGGAGGGTCTGACGGGAGCCCCACCGGGGAGCTGTTTTTT
d_call: NA; clone_size: once; v_call: TRBV27; j_call: TRBJ1-1; cdr3_aa: CASSPVAGTEAFF; cdr3_nt: TGTGCCAGCAGTCCCGTGGCCGGCACTGAAGCTTTCTTT
d_call: TRBD1; clone_size: NA; v_call: TRBV2; j_call: TRBJ2-7; cdr3_aa: CASSEWDSSYEQYF; cdr3_nt: TGTGCCAGCAGTGAATGGGACAGTTCCTACGAGCAGTACTTC
d_call: NA; clone_size: NA; v_call: TRBV27; j_call: TRBJ2-7; cdr3_aa: CASSLSTVLGRYEQYF; cdr3_nt: TGTGCCAGCAGTTTATCGACAGTCCTCGGTCGCTACGAGCAGTACTTC
d_call: TRBD1; clone_size: NA; v_call: TRBV5-1; j_call: TRBJ2-2; cdr3_aa: CASSLAGTGYTGELFF; cdr3_nt: TGCGCCAGCAGCTTGGCGGGGACAGGCTACACCGGGGAGCTGTTTTTT
d_call: TRBD1; clone_size: NA; v_call: TRBV28; j_call: TRBJ1-2; cdr3_aa: CASSITGTGAGYTF; cdr3_nt: TGTGCCAGCAGTATTACCGGGACAGGGGCTGGCTACACCTTC
d_call: NA; clone_size: NA; v_call: TRBV4-1; j_call: TRBJ1-1; cdr3_aa: CASSYQQGNTEAFF; cdr3_nt: TGCGCCAGCAGCTACCAACAGGGGAACACTGAAGCTTTCTTT
d_call: NA; clone_size: NA; v_call: TRBV27; j_call: TRBJ1-3; cdr3_aa: CASSLRAAGNTIYF; cdr3_nt: TGTGCCAGCAGTTTAAGGGCCGCTGGAAACACCATATATTTT
d_call: TRBD1; clone_size: NA; v_call: TRBV25-1; j_call: TRBJ2-3; cdr3_aa: CASSEFGVTGSQTDTQYF; cdr3_nt: TGTGCCAGCAGTGAATTTGGGGTGACAGGGAGCCAGACAGATACGCAGTATTTT
d_call: NA; clone_size: NA; v_call: TRBV28; j_call: TRBJ1-2; cdr3_aa: CASGAANYGYTF; cdr3_nt: TGTGCCTCCGGGGCCGCTAACTATGGCTACACCTTC
d_call: NA; clone_size: NA; v_call: TRBV5-1; j_call: TRBJ1-3; cdr3_aa: CASSSTGDSGNTIYF; cdr3_nt: TGCGCCAGCAGCTCGACAGGCGACTCTGGAAACACCATATATTTT
d_call: TRBD1; clone_size: NA; v_call: TRBV28; j_call: TRBJ1-2; cdr3_aa: CASSFPGQGSNYGYTF; cdr3_nt: TGTGCCAGCAGTTTTCCTGGACAGGGCTCTAACTATGGCTACACCTTC
d_call: TRBD1; clone_size: NA; v_call: TRBV4-1; j_call: TRBJ2-7; cdr3_aa: CASSQQDRVSEQYF; cdr3_nt: TGCGCCAGCAGCCAACAGGACAGGGTGTCCGAGCAGTACTTC
d_call: NA; clone_size: NA; v_call: TRBV4-3; j_call: TRBJ2-7; cdr3_aa: CASSQDIEGYEQYF; cdr3_nt: TGCGCCAGCAGCCAAGACATCGAGGGCTACGAGCAGTACTTC
d_call: NA; clone_size: NA; v_call: TRBV9; j_call: TRBJ1-1; cdr3_aa: CASSVDRDEAFF; cdr3_nt: TGTGCCAGCAGCGTAGACAGGGACGAAGCTTTCTTT
d_call: TRBD2; clone_size: NA; v_call: TRBV27; j_call: TRBJ2-1; cdr3_aa: CASSPHAAGRRNEQFF; cdr3_nt: TGTGCCAGCAGTCCCCATGCCGCCGGGAGGAGGAATGAGCAGTTCTTC
d_call: NA; clone_size: NA; v_call: TRBV20-1; j_call: TRBJ2-7; cdr3_aa: CSARRSYEQYF; cdr3_nt: TGCAGTGCCCGCCGTTCGTACGAGCAGTACTTC
d_call: NA; clone_size: NA; v_call: TRBV27; j_call: TRBJ2-3; cdr3_aa: CASRSTVDTQYF; cdr3_nt: TGTGCCAGCAGATCGACGGTGGATACGCAGTATTTT
d_call: NA; clone_size: NA; v_call: TRBV5-1; j_call: TRBJ2-1; cdr3_aa: CASSAIWALDNEQFF; cdr3_nt: TGCGCCAGCAGCGCCATTTGGGCACTGGACAATGAGCAGTTCTTC
d_call: NA; clone_size: once; v_call: TRBV13; j_call: TRBJ2-7; cdr3_aa: CASSPINDEQYF; cdr3_nt: TGTGCCAGCAGCCCTATCAACGACGAGCAGTACTTC
d_call: NA; clone_size: once; v_call: TRBV4-1; j_call: TRBJ1-1; cdr3_aa: CASSQRGVGRTLNTEAFF; cdr3_nt: TGCGCCAGCAGCCAACGAGGGGTGGGGCGGACATTGAACACTGAAGCTTTCTTT
d_call: NA; clone_size: NA; v_call: TRBV27; j_call: TRBJ1-5; cdr3_aa: CASSPRTGLGQPQHF; cdr3_nt: TGTGCCAGCAGTCCTCGAACAGGGTTGGGGCAGCCCCAGCATTTT
d_call: NA; clone_size: NA; v_call: TRBV7-9; j_call: TRBJ2-7; cdr3_aa: CASSSSGASYEQYF; cdr3_nt: TGTGCCAGCAGCTCTTCTGGGGCGAGCTACGAGCAGTACTTC
d_call: NA; clone_size: NA; v_call: TRBV4-1; j_call: TRBJ2-7; cdr3_aa: CASSQGRGLEQYF; cdr3_nt: TGCGCCAGCAGCCAAGGGAGAGGTCTCGAGCAGTACTTC
d_call: TRBD1; clone_size: once; v_call: TRBV7-6; j_call: TRBJ2-5; cdr3_aa: CASSLGEGAGGTQYF; cdr3_nt: TGTGCCAGCAGCTTAGGAGAGGGGGCAGGGGGGACCCAGTACTTC
d_call: NA; clone_size: NA; v_call: TRBV9; j_call: TRBJ2-2; cdr3_aa: CASSTYANTGELFF; cdr3_nt: TGTGCCAGCAGCACTTACGCGAACACCGGGGAGCTGTTTTTT
d_call: NA; clone_size: NA; v_call: TRBV27; j_call: TRBJ2-7; cdr3_aa: CASSSQRAGPYEQYF; cdr3_nt: TGTGCCAGCAGCTCACAGCGGGCAGGGCCCTACGAGCAGTACTTC
d_call: NA; clone_size: NA; v_call: TRBV27; j_call: TRBJ1-2; cdr3_aa: CASSLSSQGYYGYTF; cdr3_nt: TGTGCCAGCAGTTTATCTTCGCAGGGTTACTATGGCTACACCTTC
d_call: NA; clone_size: NA; v_call: TRBV9; j_call: TRBJ2-7; cdr3_aa: CASSGRGELAEGYYEQYF; cdr3_nt: TGTGCCAGCAGCGGGAGGGGGGAGCTAGCGGAAGGCTATTACGAGCAGTACTTC
d_call: NA; clone_size: once; v_call: TRBV18; j_call: TRBJ2-1; cdr3_aa: CASSLVGYNEQFF; cdr3_nt: TGTGCCAGCTCACTGGTAGGATACAATGAGCAGTTCTTC
d_call: NA; clone_size: NA; v_call: TRBV7-9; j_call: TRBJ2-3; cdr3_aa: CASSFPTDTQYF; cdr3_nt: TGTGCCAGCAGCTTCCCCACAGATACGCAGTATTTT
d_call: NA; clone_size: once; v_call: TRBV7-8; j_call: TRBJ1-1; cdr3_aa: CASSLSSSLNTEAFF; cdr3_nt: TGTGCCAGCAGCCTTTCGAGCAGCCTGAACACTGAAGCTTTCTTT
d_call: NA; clone_size: NA; v_call: TRBV16; j_call: TRBJ2-7; cdr3_aa: CASSPAGTGEQYF; cdr3_nt: TGTGCCAGCAGCCCTGCGGGGACCGGCGAGCAGTACTTC
d_call: NA; clone_size: NA; v_call: TRBV4-1; j_call: TRBJ1-2; cdr3_aa: CASSRTGGSGYTF; cdr3_nt: TGCGCCAGCAGCCGCACAGGAGGTTCAGGCTACACCTTC
d_call: NA; clone_size: NA; v_call: TRBV9; j_call: TRBJ2-1; cdr3_aa: CASSAEDWANEQFF; cdr3_nt: TGTGCCAGCAGCGCCGAGGACTGGGCCAATGAGCAGTTCTTC
d_call: NA; clone_size: NA; v_call: TRBV13; j_call: TRBJ1-2; cdr3_aa: CASSLGRHPQGYGYTF; cdr3_nt: TGTGCCAGCAGCTTAGGCAGGCACCCCCAAGGGTATGGCTACACCTTC
d_call: TRBD1; clone_size: NA; v_call: TRBV9; j_call: TRBJ1-1; cdr3_aa: CASSVGRGQEAFF; cdr3_nt: TGTGCCAGCAGCGTAGGGAGGGGGCAGGAAGCTTTCTTT
d_call: NA; clone_size: NA; v_call: TRBV6-5; j_call: TRBJ1-2; cdr3_aa: CASSYSAGHLNYGYTF; cdr3_nt: TGTGCCAGCAGTTACTCCGCGGGACACTTAAACTATGGCTACACCTTC